Following are 19 T cell receptor beta chains from one sample sequenced in a study of T cell repertoires in cytomegalovirus infection. Each CDR3 protein gets one entry after TCRdb re-called the reads with MiXCR. The table has 350,000 to 500,000 distinct CDR3 sequences, 25% to 40% seen once; the top ten hold approximately 15%. The sample was PBMCs. These TCRs come from a human donor in good health (CMV status not recorded). Some clones in this sample may be carry-over from other donors' samples.

On this clonotype: One junction end disagrees with the germline gene, perhaps due to a read error. The chain joins TRBV2 to TRBJ1-6; the match to TRBD1 covers 7 bases. This CDR3 region has 16 residues. Germline-derived CDR1 and CDR2 are SNHLY and FYNNEI. CDR3 in amino acids: CASTEETGALNSHLHF. CDR3 nucleotide sequence: TGTGCCAGCACAGAGGAAACAGGGGCCCTAAATTCACACCTCCACTTT.

J is TRBJ1-1 and V is TRBV6-2 or TRBV6-3; 8 bases match TRBD1. The germline V gene has CDR1 MNHEY and CDR2 SVGEGT. The CDR3 loop spans 18 amino acids. V trimming: 5 bases; J trimming: 6 bases; junction bases outside the gene matches: 20. CDR3 loop: CASSAQGAIMTRFSEAFF. The CDR3 DNA reads as TGTGCCAGCAGTGCTCAGGGGGCGATAATGACCAGGTTTTCTGAAGCTTTCTTT.

As regards this clonotype: A junction boundary mismatches the germline segment, possibly from a read error. This chain links TRBV7-2 with TRBJ1-5, with D tentatively TRBD1 (5 bases). Germline CDR1 is SGHTA and CDR2 is FQGNSA. The CDR3 totals 17 residues. The CDR3 spells CARSLVAGCPVNQPQHF. The CDR3 DNA reads TGTGCCAGAAGCTTAGTGGCAGGGTGTCCGGTCAATCAGCCCCAGCATTTT.

The chain employs TRBV7-6 and TRBJ2-1; D unclear. Trimming took 5 bases from V and 5 from J, leaving 7 bases between them. The CDR3 covers 12 residues. Germline-derived CDR1 and CDR2 are SGHVS and FNYEAQ. CDR3 in DNA: TGTGCCAGCAGCGACGGAAACAATGAGCAGTTCTTC. Translating gives CASSDGNNEQFF.

The chain couples TRBV27 to TRBJ2-4, with D tentatively TRBD2 (6 bases). V lost 5 bases and J lost 6, with 8 bases in between. The CDR3 is 12 amino acids. CDR1 MNHEY and CDR2 SMNVEV come from the germline V gene (reference sequence). CDR3 nucleotides: TGTGCCAGCAGTCCCGGGAGAAACATTCAGTACTTC. Amino acids: CASSPGRNIQYF.

CDR3 bases: TGTGCCAGCCAGGGGAGTACTGAAGCTTTCTTT. This codes for CASQGSTEAFF. The chain joins TRBV12-3 or TRBV12-4 to TRBJ1-1; D possibly corresponds to TRBD1 (6 bases). The V gene lost 8 bases and the J gene lost 5 bases, with 9 bases spanning the gap. The CDR3 has 11 residues.

This rearrangement joins TRBV29-1 to TRBJ2-1; 7 bases fit TRBD1. The CDR3 spans 11 residues. Germline lookup yields CDR1 SQVTM and CDR2 ANQGSEA. Trimming took 1 base from V and 10 from J; bases not matched to a gene: 1. The CDR3 nucleotides are TGCAGCGTTGAAGGACAGGGAGAGCAGTTCTTC. Translation gives CSVEGQGEQFF.

The J gene is TRBJ1-4, the V gene TRBV28, with D perhaps matching TRBD1 (5 bases). Germline-derived CDR1 and CDR2 are MDHEN and SYDVKM. Trimming removed 5 bases at V and 3 bases at J, with 13 bases between. This CDR3 comprises 15 residues. The CDR3 sequence is CASSPLGEANEKLFF. As DNA, the CDR3 is TGTGCCAGCAGTCCCCTGGGGGAGGCTAATGAAAAACTGTTTTTT. The full variable domain, rest sourced from reference TRBV28 and TRBJ1-4, is DVKVTQSSRYLVKRTGEKVFLECVQDMDHENMFWYRQDPGLGLRLIYFSYDVKMKEKGDIPEGYSVSREKKERFSLILESASTNQTSMYLCASSPLGEANEKLFFGSGTQLSVL.

The chain uses TRBV6-1 and TRBJ2-5, with 7 bases identical to TRBD2. The ends lost 9 bases at V and 4 bases at J; junction bases unmatched: 11. The CDR3 consists of 14 residues. Germline lookup yields CDR1 MNHNS and CDR2 SASEGT. Here the CDR3 DNA reads TGTGCCAGTGGCCCCCGGTGGGGGGGAGAGACCCAGTACTTC. Its protein product is CASGPRWGGETQYF.

Only a few counts were recorded for this clonotype. The chain employs TRBV12-3 or TRBV12-4 and TRBJ2-1, with 7 bases fitting TRBD1. The trim removed 6 bases at V and 4 bases at J, leaving 3 bases unmatched. This CDR3 is 13 amino acids long. The CDR3 nucleotides read TGTGCCAGCAGACCACAGGGGTACAATGAGCAGTTCTTC. This sequence encodes CASRPQGYNEQFF.

Comments on this clonotype: A read error may produce the germline difference seen at one junction end. This sequence joins TRBV3-1 and TRBJ1-3, with D possibly matching TRBD1 (5 bases). Germline CDR1 is LGHDT and CDR2 is YNNKEL (reference sequence). This CDR3 contains 14 residues. CDR3 sequence (DNA): TGTGCCAGCAGCGGGAGACAGACTGGAAACACCATACATTTT. Protein product: CASSGRQTGNTIHF. The complete variable domain, with remaining parts taken from reference TRBV3-1 and TRBJ1-3, reads DTAVSQTPKYLVTQMGNDKSIKCEQNLGHDTMYWYKQDSKKFLKIMFSYNNKELIINETVPNRFSPKSPDKAHLNLHINSLELGDSAVYFCASSGRQTGNTIHFGEGSWLTVV.

Concerning this clonotype: It may be a read error: a sequence one base away is much more abundant. J is TRBJ2-1 and V is TRBV12-3 or TRBV12-4; TRBD2 is a possible D gene (5 bases). V was trimmed by 8 bases and J by 12 bases, leaving 26 bases between them. The CDR3 totals 15 residues. The DNA for the CDR3 is TGTGCCAGCGGGCTGGGAACTAGAGGGTTCGATGTGCAGTTCTTC. Residues: CASGLGTRGFDVQFF.

Only a few counts were recorded for this clonotype. The chain joins TRBV12-5 to TRBJ1-3; TRBD1 agrees at 7 bases. The J segment lost 0 bases and the V segment lost 0 bases, leaving 20 bases of the junction unmatched. In germline, CDR1 is LGHNT, CDR2 FRNRAP. The CDR3 runs to 22 residues. The CDR3 DNA follows: TGTGCTAGTGGTTTGGTACCGTCTGGGGCCACAGGGGATGCCCGCTCTGGAAACACCATATATTTT. Amino acid sequence: CASGLVPSGATGDARSGNTIYF.

This clonotype was recorded at least ten times. The chain links TRBV7-2 to TRBJ2-7; unclear D gene. Between the trimmed V and J ends, which lost 1 base and 3 bases, there was a span of 7 bases. Per the germline V gene, CDR1 is SGHTA and CDR2 is FQGNSA. This CDR3 comprises 13 residues. The CDR3 here is CASSLVLHYEQYF. DNA of the CDR3: TGTGCCAGCAGCTTAGTCCTCCACTACGAGCAGTACTTC.

Only a few counts were recorded for this clonotype. The chain has TRBV5-6 and TRBJ1-1; D is possibly TRBD1 (5 bases). Trimming stripped 3 bases from V and 8 bases from J, with 17 bases between. The CDR3 is made up of 14 amino acids. The germline V gene has CDR1 SGHDT and CDR2 YYEEEE. The CDR3, as DNA: TGTGCCAGCAGCTCGGAGGGGATCAAGCTAGAAGCTTTCTTT. It encodes CASSSEGIKLEAFF.

The chain couples TRBV2 to TRBJ2-5; D not certain. Deletions cut 6 bases from V and 5 bases from J, with 7 bases between. The CDR3 is 11 amino acids. The germline V gene encodes CDR1 SNHLY and CDR2 FYNNEI. CDR3 DNA: TGTGCCAGCAGGGCCTTTGAGACCCAGTACTTC. Encoded protein: CASRAFETQYF.

The V gene is TRBV6-2 or TRBV6-3, the J gene TRBJ1-5; 7 bases agree with TRBD1. CDR3 length: 12 amino acids. Looked up from germline, CDR1 is MNHEY and CDR2 is SVGEGT. V lost 5 bases, J lost 9 bases, and 4 bases stayed unmatched. DNA for the CDR3: TGTGCCAGCAGTACAGGGGAACGGCCCCAGCATTTT. Translated: CASSTGERPQHF.

The chain couples TRBV6-5 to TRBJ1-2; D call uncertain. Trimming removed 1 base at V and 3 bases at J, with 9 bases between. The CDR3 has 14 residues. Germline CDR1 MNHEY, CDR2 SVGAGI. CDR3 coding DNA: TGTGCCAGCAGTTACTACCAGGAGCACTATGGCTACACCTTC. Translating it yields CASSYYQEHYGYTF.

This clonotype was detected only a few times. The chain carries TRBV6-6 and TRBJ2-7; maybe TRBD2 (6 bases). Germline V gene sequence: CDR1 MNHNY, CDR2 SVGAGI (reference sequence). The length of the CDR3 is 15 residues. V gave up 3 bases and J gave up 3 bases, with 15 bases separating them. For the CDR3, the DNA is TGTGCCAGCAGTTATTTGCGGGGCCCACTCTACGAGCAGTACTTC. Translating it yields CASSYLRGPLYEQYF.